These 32 T cell receptor beta chains share one sample of origin, sequenced in a study of blood T cells in healthy people across ages (dated by TCRdb to the mid-2010s). Library method: 5' RACE. Sequencing was performed on an Illumina HiSeq 2500. A second about 7 to 12 cycle PCR used a sample-barcoded 5' primer and a J-beta primer mix. TCRdb passed the public sequencing reads through fastp at Q25 and MiXCR, retaining productive beta sequences. CDR3 protein sequences are deduplicated, and each keeps its most common genes and DNA. This sample holds 380,000 or so distinct CDR3 sequences; approximately 51% were observed only once. Under 60% of the sample comes from the top ten. Sequencing was done on a sample of blood. The receptors originated from a man in his 60s in good health.

The J gene is TRBJ2-7, the V gene TRBV5-6; TRBD2 agrees at 10 bases. Germline trimming cut 1 base from V and 0 bases from J; bases unmatched to any gene: 4. The CDR3 is made up of 16 amino acids. The germline gives CDR1 SGHDT, CDR2 YYEEEE. The CDR3 bases are TGTGCCAGCAGCTTGACGACTAGCGGGTACTCCTACGAGCAGTACTTC. It specifies CASSLTTSGYSYEQYF.

This chain uses TRBV3-1 with TRBJ2-6; D not certain. V was pared by 2 bases and J by 11 bases, with 7 bases between. This CDR3 has 12 residues. CDR1 and CDR2 from the germline V gene are LGHDT and YNNKEL (reference sequence). CDR3 sequence reads: CASSQIMDVLTF. For the CDR3, the DNA is TGTGCCAGCAGCCAAATAATGGACGTCCTGACTTTC.

This clonotype has at least ten counts. The chain joins TRBV7-2 to TRBJ2-7; D may correspond to TRBD1 or TRBD2 (6 bases each). Looked up from germline, CDR1 is SGHTA and CDR2 is FQGNSA. The length of the CDR3 is 17 residues. V lost 4 bases to trimming and J lost 1 base, with 20 bases between them. This chain's CDR3 is CASSSQGGRNHSYEQYF. The CDR3 DNA reads as TGTGCCAGCAGCTCTCAAGGGGGGCGCAACCATTCCTACGAGCAGTACTTC.

This clonotype was found once. The V call is TRBV5-1, the J call TRBJ2-3, with 7 bases matching TRBD2. J was trimmed by 4 bases and V by 5 bases; bases with no gene match: 7. CDR3 length equals 14 residues. The germline V gene has CDR1 SGHRS and CDR2 YFSETQ. In DNA, the CDR3 is TGCGCCAGCAGGCCGCTAGCGGAAGCAGATACGCAGTATTTT. Encoded protein: CASRPLAEADTQYF.

This rearrangement joins TRBV5-1 to TRBJ2-1; maybe TRBD2 (6 bases). The germline gives CDR1 SGHRS, CDR2 YFSETQ. This CDR3 is built from 14 residues. Trimming shortened V by 4 bases and J by 6 bases, and 14 bases separated the two germline ends. The CDR3 loop reads CASSQGLNLNEQFF. The CDR3 nucleotides are TGCGCCAGCAGCCAGGGACTGAACCTCAATGAGCAGTTCTTC.

This clonotype occurred a few times. The genes are TRBV27 and TRBJ2-6, with D unresolved. The CDR3 has 15 residues. Germline assignment: CDR1 MNHEY and CDR2 SMNVEV (reference sequence). The V end lost 6 bases, the J end lost 0 bases, and 9 bases lay between the germline ends. The CDR3 here is CASSPPYSGANVLTF. In nucleotides, the CDR3 is TGTGCCAGCAGCCCTCCATACTCTGGGGCCAACGTCCTGACTTTC.

V gene TRBV9 combines with J gene TRBJ2-5; 8 nucleotides match TRBD2. The last part of the DNA fits TRBJ2-7 better; the J call may be wrong. CDR3 length: 15 residues. CDR1 is SGDLS and CDR2 is YYNGEE in the germline V gene. The CDR3 reads CASSGEREPWYEQYF. DNA of the CDR3: TGTGCCAGCAGCGGGGAGCGGGAGCCATGGTACGAGCAGTACTTC.

The CDR3 protein is CASSPRTGRYGYTF. Written as DNA, the CDR3 is TGTGCCAGCAGCCCTCGGACAGGGAGGTATGGCTACACCTTC. V is TRBV27 and J is TRBJ1-2; 8 nucleotides align to TRBD1. The CDR3 totals 14 residues. Germline V CDR1 and CDR2: MNHEY, SMNVEV (reference sequence). V lost 6 bases to trimming and J lost 5 bases; unmatched junction nucleotides: 8.

The rearrangement uses TRBV29-1 and TRBJ2-7; either TRBD1 or TRBD2 may fit D (5 bases each). The CDR3 covers 15 residues. CDR1 is SQVTM and CDR2 is ANQGSEA in the germline V gene. The V end lost 6 bases, the J end lost 0 bases, and 18 bases lay between the germline ends. The CDR3 loop reads CSVQTGTVLSYEQYF. Written as DNA, the CDR3 is TGCAGCGTGCAAACGGGGACGGTTCTCTCCTACGAGCAGTACTTC.

The chain employs TRBV5-1 and TRBJ2-2; 9 positions match TRBD2. Looked up from germline, CDR1 is SGHRS and CDR2 is YFSETQ. The CDR3 totals 18 residues. V shed 2 bases, J shed 8 bases, and the junction held 16 bases outside the gene matches. The CDR3 spells CASSLASTSGPRRGELFF. The CDR3 DNA is TGCGCCAGCAGCTTAGCCTCGACTAGCGGACCACGAAGGGGGGAGCTGTTTTTT.

The chain is built from TRBV9 and TRBJ2-1; 7 bases line up with TRBD2. The germline gives CDR1 SGDLS, CDR2 YYNGEE. V shed 0 bases, J shed 3 bases, and the junction held 6 bases outside the gene matches. This CDR3 has 16 amino acids. The CDR3 sequence: CASSVGGGRDYNEQFF. The DNA of the CDR3 is TGTGCCAGCAGCGTAGGTGGGGGGAGGGACTACAATGAGCAGTTCTTC.

The chain is built from TRBV3-1 and TRBJ2-7; D might be TRBD1 (6 bases). The CDR3 has 14 residues. V was trimmed by 0 bases and J by 10 bases, leaving 16 bases between them. Looked up from germline, CDR1 is LGHDT and CDR2 is YNNKEL (reference sequence). CDR3 DNA sequence: TGTGCCAGCAGCCAAGACACGGGACACCGAGACCAGTACTTC. Translated: CASSQDTGHRDQYF.

J is TRBJ2-1 and V is TRBV11-1, with no clear D. V was cut by 2 bases and J by 2 bases, with 16 bases left in between. The CDR3 sequence is 17 residues long. Germline CDR1 reads SGHAT; CDR2 reads FQDESV (reference sequence). CDR3 DNA: TGTGCCAGCAGCTTAAGGGTAGCTATAAGAACCTACAATGAGCAGTTCTTC. Protein sequence: CASSLRVAIRTYNEQFF.

The chain combines TRBV28 with TRBJ2-1, with D perhaps matching TRBD2 (5 bases). Germline assignment: CDR1 MDHEN and CDR2 SYDVKM. The ends were cut back, 8 bases at V and 8 bases at J, with 13 bases in the middle. This CDR3 region has 12 residues. The chain's CDR3 is CASGLRVDEQFF. The CDR3 nucleotides read TGTGCCAGCGGACTGAGGGTCGATGAGCAGTTCTTC.

The V and J genes are TRBV20-1 and TRBJ2-1; D could derive from TRBD1 or TRBD2 (5 bases each). Germline loops: CDR1 DFQATT, CDR2 SNEGSKA (reference sequence). The CDR3 loop spans 14 amino acids. Trimming pared 6 bases from V and 7 bases from J, leaving 19 bases between. CDR3 nucleotides: TGCAGTGCGAGCCGGGGCTCCCAGTGGAATGAGCAGTTCTTC. This codes for CSASRGSQWNEQFF.

For this clonotype: A read error may produce the germline difference seen at one junction end. The chain carries TRBV24-1 and TRBJ2-1; 9 nucleotides line up with TRBD2. CDR1 and CDR2 from the germline V gene are KGHDR and SFDVKD. The CDR3 runs 14 residues. The DNA for the CDR3 is TGTGCCACCAGTCTTAGCGGGGGACGGAGTGAGCGGTTCTTC. The encoded protein is CATSLSGGRSERFF.

The chain joins TRBV7-2 to TRBJ2-7, with D unclear. The germline V gene has CDR1 SGHTA and CDR2 FQGNSA. V gave up 5 bases and J gave up 4 bases, with 12 bases separating them. The CDR3 totals 13 residues. CDR3 nucleotide sequence: TGTGCCAGCAGCCGAACGGACGAGTACGAGCAGTACTTC. This codes for CASSRTDEYEQYF.

The V gene is TRBV29-1, the J gene TRBJ1-1, with D possibly being TRBD1 (6 bases). V was clipped by 3 bases and J by 1 base, with 15 bases between them. The CDR3 loop spans 15 amino acids. The germline gives CDR1 SQVTM, CDR2 ANQGSEA. CDR3 DNA sequence: TGCAGCGTTGATCAAGATGGGACACCGAACACTGAAGCTTTCTTT. Amino acids: CSVDQDGTPNTEAFF.

This sequence joins TRBV29-1 and TRBJ2-1; no clear D gene. Germline values: CDR1 SQVTM, CDR2 ANQGSEA. The CDR3 has 15 amino acids. V lost 5 bases and J lost 0, with 14 bases in between. This CDR3 is CSVLGRTSSYNEQFF. CDR3 nucleotides: TGCAGCGTTCTTGGCAGGACGAGCTCCTACAATGAGCAGTTCTTC.

The sample holds a few counts of this clonotype. CDR3 sequence: CASSTTGQGARNEQFF. The CDR3 region has the DNA TGTGCCAGCAGTACCACGGGACAGGGGGCTCGGAATGAGCAGTTCTTC. J is TRBJ2-1 and V is TRBV6-2 or TRBV6-3; TRBD1 matches 12 bases. V shed 5 bases, J shed 7 bases, and the junction held 9 bases outside the gene matches. The CDR3 extends over 16 amino acids. Germline-derived CDR1 and CDR2 are MNHEY and SVGEGT.

The CDR3: CASSPAGAWSGYTF. Here the CDR3 DNA reads TGTGCCAGCAGCCCCGCGGGGGCTTGGAGTGGCTACACCTTC. This chain connects TRBV9 to TRBJ1-2; possible D gene TRBD1, 6 bases. Trimming cost V 4 bases and J 7 bases, with 17 bases left between them. From germline, CDR1 is SGDLS and CDR2 YYNGEE. This CDR3 spans 14 amino acids.

The chain employs TRBV27 and TRBJ2-1; D is uncertain. The CDR3 loop spans 16 amino acids. Trimming cost V 2 bases and J 7 bases, with 18 bases left between them. Germline CDR1 and CDR2: MNHEY and SMNVEV (reference sequence). The CDR3 protein is CASSLTRLDGENEQFF. CDR3 in DNA: TGTGCCAGCAGTTTAACGAGGTTAGATGGGGAAAATGAGCAGTTCTTC.

A few counts support this clonotype. The rearrangement links TRBV5-6 to TRBJ1-6; no clear D gene. V lost 6 bases and J 3 bases, leaving 10 bases between the germline ends. The germline CDR1 and CDR2 sequences are SGHDT and YYEEEE. The CDR3 loop spans 14 amino acids. In DNA, the CDR3 is TGTGCCAGCAACGAGCGCCACTATAATTCACCCCTCCACTTT. Its protein product is CASNERHYNSPLHF.

The sample holds a few counts of this clonotype. V gene TRBV20-1 combines with J gene TRBJ2-3; no clear D gene. CDR1 DFQATT and CDR2 SNEGSKA come from the germline V gene (reference sequence). The CDR3 is 11 residues long. V was cut by 2 bases and J by 6 bases, with 6 bases left in between. The CDR3 sequence: CSARWRDTQYF. The CDR3 DNA sequence: TGCAGTGCTAGATGGCGGGATACGCAGTATTTT.

This clonotype has more than one count but fewer than ten. The V call is TRBV4-3, the J call TRBJ1-2, with D possibly matching TRBD1 (6 bases). The germline CDR1 and CDR2 sequences are LGHNA and YSLEER. The V gene lost 2 bases and the J gene lost 2 bases, with 12 bases spanning the gap. The CDR3 is made up of 15 amino acids. The CDR3 spells CASSQTRGENYGYTF. The DNA for the CDR3 is TGCGCCAGCAGCCAAACCAGGGGAGAAAACTATGGCTACACCTTC.

This clonotype was counted a few times. V usage is TRBV20-1 and J usage is TRBJ2-1, with 9 bases identical to TRBD2. The germline CDR1 and CDR2 sequences are DFQATT and SNEGSKA (reference sequence). V gave up 2 bases and J gave up 3 bases; unmatched junction bases: 8. The CDR3 sequence is 16 residues long. Here the CDR3 DNA reads TGCAGTGCTAGATCTCCAGCGGGGGGATACTACAATGAGCAGTTCTTC. It codes for CSARSPAGGYYNEQFF.

The chain combines TRBV20-1 with TRBJ1-5; D remains unclear. The V end lost 2 bases, the J end lost 0 bases, and 14 bases lay between the germline ends. The CDR3 sequence is 16 residues long. The germline gives CDR1 DFQATT, CDR2 SNEGSKA (reference sequence). The CDR3 here is CSARKGARFSNQPQHF. The CDR3, as DNA: TGCAGTGCTAGAAAGGGCGCGAGGTTTAGCAATCAGCCCCAGCATTTT.

This clonotype has only a few counts. The chain employs TRBV28 and TRBJ2-1; D not resolved. Germline V gives CDR1 MDHEN, CDR2 SYDVKM. CDR3 length equals 13 residues. V was trimmed by 3 bases and J by 8 bases, leaving 11 bases between them. The CDR3 sequence is CASSFPLVHEQFF. CDR3 DNA: TGTGCCAGCAGTTTCCCCCTAGTGCATGAGCAGTTCTTC.

This clonotype occurred a few times. The chain uses TRBV30 and TRBJ2-7, with D perhaps matching TRBD2 (5 bases). CDR3 length equals 13 residues. Trimming left V 5 bases short and J 4 bases short, with 15 bases between. CDR1 and CDR2 (germline): GTSNPN, SVGIG (reference sequence). The chain's CDR3 is CAWDQAGRYEQYF. The CDR3, as DNA: TGTGCCTGGGACCAGGCGGGTCGGTACGAGCAGTACTTC. The full variable domain, its missing parts supplied by reference TRBV30 and TRBJ2-7, is SQTIHQWPATLVQPVGSPLSLECTVEGTSNPNLYWYRQAAGRGLQLLFYSVGIGQISSEVPQNLSASRPQDRQFILSSKKLLLSDSGFYLCAWDQAGRYEQYFGPGTRLTVT.

A remark on this clonotype: A much larger clonotype is one base distant, so this may be a read error. The V and J genes are TRBV11-2 and TRBJ2-3, with 7 bases identical to TRBD2. The V and J ends lost 3 bases and 3 bases, in that order; junction bases with no gene match: 15. CDR3 size: 18 residues. Germline CDR1 SGHAT, CDR2 FQNNGV. The CDR3 loop reads CASSLTFSSGAGTDTQYF. CDR3 nucleotides: TGTGCCAGCAGCTTGACGTTCTCTAGCGGAGCGGGGACAGATACGCAGTATTTT.

Notes on this clonotype: At one end the junction does not follow the germline gene, possibly because of a read error. The gene calls are TRBV5-1 and TRBJ1-1; the D gene is possibly TRBD1 (5 bases). Germline CDR1 is SGHRS and CDR2 is YFSETQ. The CDR3 extends over 15 amino acids. This chain's CDR3 is CASSLGGLQNAEAFF. CDR3 nucleotide sequence: TGCGCCAGCAGCTTGGGGGGACTTCAGAACGCTGAAGCTTTCTTT.

This sequence joins TRBV20-1 and TRBJ2-4, with 7 bases identical to TRBD1. The J call may be incorrect, as the DNA end agrees better with TRBJ2-7. The CDR3 has 13 residues. The germline V gene encodes CDR1 DFQATT and CDR2 SNEGSKA (reference sequence). For the CDR3, the DNA is TGCAGTGCCCTTGCTGGGGACAGCTACGAGCAGTACTTC. Translated: CSALAGDSYEQYF.